The 26 T cell receptor beta chains below were found in one sample sequenced in a study of OX40 agonist ivuxolimab in advanced cancers. Only in-frame clones appear in the TCRdb table, and some are missing; sequencing was by immunoSEQ multiplex PCR. The repertoire holds roughly 46,000 clones, with around nine tenths as singletons. The sequenced sample was CD4+ or CD8+ T cells sorted from blood, obtained in a trial of the OX40 agonist ivuxolimab. These receptors all stem from an adult with an advanced solid tumor such as melanoma, head and neck, liver or kidney cancer.

The chain combines TRBV19 with TRBJ1-5; D possibly corresponds to TRBD1 (6 bases). This CDR3 is 18 amino acids long. Trimming pared 2 bases from V and 4 bases from J, leaving 21 bases between. Germline V gene sequence: CDR1 LNHDA, CDR2 SQIVND (reference sequence). The CDR3 bases are TGTGCCAGTAGTATAAGTGACGGGGGCCATAACTGGAATCAGCCCCAGCATTTT. Its translation is CASSISDGGHNWNQPQHF.

This clone was observed a few times. The chain combines TRBV29-1 with TRBJ2-1; 10 bases line up with TRBD1. The J segment lost 7 bases and the V segment lost 8 bases, leaving 8 bases of the junction unmatched. Germline loops: CDR1 SQVTM, CDR2 ANQGSEA. The CDR3 is 13 amino acids. CDR3 protein: CSSRTGGTNEQFF. The CDR3 coding sequence is TGCAGCTCTAGGACAGGGGGGACGAATGAGCAGTTCTTC.

CDR3 sequence: CASSRSGTSQETQYF. The CDR3 nucleotides are TGTGCCAGCTCCCGAAGCGGGACTTCCCAAGAGACCCAGTACTTC. V gene TRBV11-2 combines with J gene TRBJ2-5; TRBD2 matches at 7 bases. In germline, CDR1 is SGHAT, CDR2 FQNNGV. CDR3 size: 15 residues. Trimming cost V 8 bases and J 1 base; bases outside gene matches: 10.

The chain couples TRBV18 to TRBJ1-1, with a weak D call TRBD1 (5 bases). V lost 0 bases and J 5 bases, leaving 10 bases between the germline ends. CDR1 KGHSH and CDR2 LQKENI come from the germline V gene. The CDR3 spans 14 residues. The CDR3 DNA is TGTGCCAGCTCACCACCAGGGGAAAGGACTGAAGCTTTCTTT. It is translated as CASSPPGERTEAFF.

This clone appeared a few times. The chain joins TRBV2 to TRBJ2-5, with 7 positions matching TRBD1. With 8 bases clipped from V and 3 bases from J, the junction kept 0 bases outside the gene matches. Germline lookup yields CDR1 SNHLY and CDR2 FYNNEI. The CDR3 sequence is 11 residues long. CDR3 DNA sequence: TGTGCCAGCGGGACAGAAGAGACCCAGTACTTC. It yields the protein CASGTEETQYF.

This clone was detected a few times. This chain joins TRBV15 and TRBJ2-7; the D gene is possibly TRBD1 (6 bases). Germline V gives CDR1 LNHNV, CDR2 YYDKDF (reference sequence). Trimming left V 4 bases short and J 8 bases short, with 24 bases between. CDR3 length: 16 residues. In DNA form, the CDR3 reads TGTGCCACCAGCAAGGACAGATCGCAGACCCACTCCCAGCAGTACTTC. Translating gives CATSKDRSQTHSQQYF.

This clone was recorded a few times. The chain carries TRBV25-1 and TRBJ1-4; no firm D call. This CDR3 has 15 residues. Germline CDR1 MGHDK, CDR2 SYGVNS. V lost 2 bases and J lost 4, with 11 bases in between. The CDR3 protein is CASSERADHNEKLFF. In DNA, the CDR3 is TGTGCCAGCAGTGAAAGGGCAGATCATAATGAAAAACTGTTTTTT.

The chain employs TRBV7-3 and TRBJ2-1; D is perhaps TRBD1 or TRBD2 (5 bases each). The CDR3 has 18 amino acids. Deletions cut 5 bases from V and 4 bases from J, with 24 bases between. CDR1 is SGHTA, CDR2 FQGTGA, per germline. The CDR3 DNA follows: TGTGCCAGCAGCCCGATGGGGGTCGTATTGACCCAATACAATGAGCAGTTCTTC. Its translation: CASSPMGVVLTQYNEQFF.

The chain uses TRBV7-8 and TRBJ2-1; 8 nucleotides agree with TRBD1. Germline V CDR1 and CDR2: SGHVS, FQNEAQ. This CDR3 comprises 15 residues. Trimming removed 2 bases from V and 6 bases from J; junction bases left unmatched: 6. DNA of the CDR3: TGTGCCAGCAGCTTAAGGGACAGGCGGGTCAATGAGCAGTTCTTC. This translates into CASSLRDRRVNEQFF.

This rearrangement joins TRBV10-3 to TRBJ2-3, with D unresolved. CDR3 length: 14 amino acids. The germline V gene encodes CDR1 ENHRY and CDR2 SYGVKD. V was cut by 0 bases and J by 2 bases, with 6 bases left in between. The DNA of the CDR3 is TGTGCCATCAGTGAGTCTGCCAACACAGATACGCAGTATTTT. Encoded protein: CAISESANTDTQYF.

The chain employs TRBV15 and TRBJ1-5; TRBD1 aligns across 10 bases. J was trimmed by 4 bases and V by 0 bases; bases with no gene match: 9. Per the germline V gene, CDR1 is LNHNV and CDR2 is YYDKDF (reference sequence). CDR3 length equals 18 residues. The CDR3 spells CATSRDSGTGVGNQPQHF. CDR3 bases: TGTGCCACCAGCAGAGACTCCGGGACAGGGGTAGGGAATCAGCCCCAGCATTTT.

V usage is TRBV10-3 and J usage is TRBJ2-3; the match to TRBD2 covers 8 bases. The germline CDR1 and CDR2 sequences are ENHRY and SYGVKD. V gave up 5 bases and J gave up 3 bases; unmatched junction bases: 13. This CDR3 has 17 residues. For the CDR3, the DNA is TGTGCCATCAGTCCTACAGGGCCGGGGGGGCCAACAGATACGCAGTATTTT. This codes for CAISPTGPGGPTDTQYF.

V gene TRBV28 combines with J gene TRBJ2-7; 10 bases are a match to TRBD1. Germline V CDR1 and CDR2: MDHEN, SYDVKM. This CDR3 has 15 amino acids. Trimming removed 6 bases from V and 4 bases from J; junction bases left unmatched: 9. For the CDR3, the DNA is TGTGCCAGCAGGCGACGGGACAGGGGTTCATACGAGCAGTACTTC. It is translated as CASRRRDRGSYEQYF.

This clone counts as medium-sized. The chain recombines TRBV5-6 with TRBJ1-5, with a possible D match to TRBD1 (6 bases). Germline lookup yields CDR1 SGHDT and CDR2 YYEEEE. Trimming took 3 bases from V and 6 from J, leaving 16 bases between them. CDR3 length: 15 residues. The CDR3, as DNA: TGTGCCAGCAGCTGGGGCCAGGGGAAGGGTCAGCCCCAGCATTTT. It translates to CASSWGQGKGQPQHF.

The J gene is TRBJ2-5, the V gene TRBV10-1, with 9 bases fitting TRBD1. Germline V gives CDR1 WNHNN, CDR2 SYGVQD (reference sequence). Trimming cost V 7 bases and J 5 bases; bases outside gene matches: 11. The CDR3 extends over 15 amino acids. The CDR3 loop is CASMADRGGFETQYF. The CDR3 coding sequence is TGCGCCAGCATGGCGGACAGGGGAGGTTTTGAGACCCAGTACTTC.

This rearrangement joins TRBV5-6 to TRBJ2-5; 10 bases line up with TRBD2. This CDR3 has 16 residues. CDR1 SGHDT and CDR2 YYEEEE come from the germline V gene. Trimming took 1 base from V and 1 from J; bases not matched to a gene: 4. CDR3 DNA sequence: TGTGCCAGCAGCTTGAAGCCTAGCGGGAGCCAAGAGACCCAGTACTTC. Translation gives CASSLKPSGSQETQYF.

This chain uses TRBV15 with TRBJ1-1; D gene unclear. Germline V CDR1 and CDR2: LNHNV, YYDKDF (reference sequence). The CDR3 has 15 residues. With 4 bases removed from V and 4 bases from J, the gap between germline ends came to 16 bases. This CDR3 reads CATSTRGVMSTEAFF. The CDR3 nucleotides read TGTGCCACCAGCACTCGAGGTGTTATGAGCACTGAAGCTTTCTTT.

This chain uses TRBV5-4 with TRBJ2-5; 8 bases map to TRBD2. Germline V lookup: CDR1 SGHNT, CDR2 YYREEE (reference sequence). The V and J ends lost 0 bases and 5 bases, in that order; junction bases with no gene match: 6. The CDR3 is 15 amino acids. CDR3 sequence (DNA): TGTGCCAGCAGCTTGGATCGAGCGGGAGTTGAGACCCAGTACTTC. This gives the protein CASSLDRAGVETQYF.

The gene calls are TRBV10-1 and TRBJ2-1; 7 bases align to TRBD2. The CDR3 covers 14 residues. In germline, CDR1 is WNHNN, CDR2 SYGVQD (reference sequence). The trim removed 0 bases at V and 7 bases at J, leaving 3 bases unmatched. The CDR3 is CASSESLAVNEQFF. The DNA of the CDR3 is TGCGCCAGCAGTGAGTCTCTAGCGGTAAATGAGCAGTTCTTC.

The rearrangement links TRBV19 to TRBJ2-1, with D possibly TRBD2 on 8 matching bases. The CDR3 is 17 amino acids. Trimming left V 5 bases short and J 4 bases short, with 21 bases between. Germline V CDR1 and CDR2: LNHDA, SQIVND (reference sequence). CDR3 nucleotide sequence: TGTGCCAGTAGTTTTAGCGGGACCCAACAGGGGTACAATGAGCAGTTCTTC. Amino acids: CASSFSGTQQGYNEQFF. The variable domain in full, with the rest retrieved from reference TRBV19 and TRBJ2-1, is DGGITQSPKYLFRKEGQNVTLSCEQNLNHDAMYWYRQDPGQGLRLIYYSQIVNDFQKGDIAEGYSVSREKKESFPLTVTSAQKNPTAFYLCASSFSGTQQGYNEQFFGPGTRLTVL.

This clone was observed a single time. This chain uses TRBV5-1 with TRBJ1-5, with D possibly being TRBD1 (6 bases). Germline V lookup: CDR1 SGHRS, CDR2 YFSETQ. Trimming shortened V by 4 bases and J by 3 bases, and 11 bases separated the two germline ends. This CDR3 has 14 amino acids. The CDR3 sequence: CASSPLGANQPQHF. For the CDR3, the DNA is TGCGCCAGCAGCCCCCTGGGGGCCAATCAGCCCCAGCATTTT.

This chain links TRBV5-4 with TRBJ2-3, with 10 positions matching TRBD2. Germline lookup yields CDR1 SGHNT and CDR2 YYREEE (reference sequence). The CDR3 spans 17 residues. Unmatched junction bases numbered 9, after V lost 4 bases and J lost 1 base. The CDR3 here is CASSRKRAGGRTDTQYF. CDR3 DNA sequence: TGTGCCAGCAGCAGAAAACGAGCGGGAGGGCGCACAGATACGCAGTATTTT.

CDR3 nucleotide sequence: TGTGCCAGCAGCCCCGGGACAGGGCAAAATCAGCCCCAGCATTTT. Its translation: CASSPGTGQNQPQHF. The rearrangement joins TRBV7-2 to TRBJ1-5; 9 bases align to TRBD1. The CDR3 sequence is 15 residues long. Germline lookup yields CDR1 SGHTA and CDR2 FQGNSA. V gave up 5 bases and J gave up 4 bases; unmatched junction bases: 6.

The chain uses TRBV19 and TRBJ2-1; 11 bases match TRBD2. Germline values: CDR1 LNHDA, CDR2 SQIVND (reference sequence). The CDR3 consists of 16 residues. The ends lost 4 bases at V and 4 bases at J; junction bases unmatched: 6. CDR3 protein: CASSRVLAGEYNEQFF. The CDR3 DNA reads TGTGCCAGTAGTAGGGTACTAGCGGGAGAATACAATGAGCAGTTCTTC. The variable domain in full, completed from reference TRBV19 and TRBJ2-1, reads DGGITQSPKYLFRKEGQNVTLSCEQNLNHDAMYWYRQDPGQGLRLIYYSQIVNDFQKGDIAEGYSVSREKKESFPLTVTSAQKNPTAFYLCASSRVLAGEYNEQFFGPGTRLTVL.

The genes are TRBV27 and TRBJ2-5; 11 bases line up with TRBD2. The V gene's germline CDR1 is MNHEY and CDR2 SMNVEV (reference sequence). The J segment lost 2 bases and the V segment lost 4 bases, leaving 6 bases of the junction unmatched. There are 16 residues in the CDR3. The CDR3: CASSSQRTSGQETQYF. DNA of the CDR3: TGTGCCAGCAGTTCCCAACGGACTAGCGGGCAAGAGACCCAGTACTTC.

V usage is TRBV27 and J usage is TRBJ2-1; D uncertain. Trimming cost V 6 bases and J 4 bases, with 13 bases left between them. Per germline, CDR1 MNHEY and CDR2 SMNVEV (reference sequence). The CDR3 covers 14 residues. Here the CDR3 DNA reads TGTGCCAGCAGAACGCCCGGGCGTTACAATGAGCAGTTCTTC. This sequence encodes CASRTPGRYNEQFF.